Presented here are 31 T cell receptor beta chains from one specimen sequenced in a study of cytomegalovirus exposure and HLA in healthy donors. The PCR contained 60 Vbeta and 13 Jbeta primers. TCRdb keeps only in-frame clones here, not all; method: immunoSEQ multiplex PCR. The data show 150,000 to 200,000 clones, 10% to 15% seen once. Material: PBMCs. These receptors all stem from a man aged 50-59 years in good health and CMV-seropositive.

This clone has just a few counts. The rearrangement links TRBV11-2 to TRBJ2-5; 7 bases fit TRBD2. V lost 5 bases to trimming and J lost 5 bases; unmatched junction nucleotides: 8. Germline values: CDR1 SGHAT, CDR2 FQNNGV. This CDR3 is built from 14 residues. The DNA of the CDR3 is TGTGCCAGCAGCCCGGACTGGACTAGGGAGACCCAGTACTTC. Its protein is CASSPDWTRETQYF.

In nucleotides, the CDR3 is TGTGCCAGCAGCCCCACGAGAGATACGCAGTATTTT. This sequence encodes CASSPTRDTQYF. J is TRBJ2-3 and V is TRBV6-5; D gene ambiguous. Trimming shortened V by 6 bases and J by 5 bases, and 9 bases separated the two germline ends. The CDR3 covers 12 residues. Germline V gene sequence: CDR1 MNHEY, CDR2 SVGAGI.

The chain is built from TRBV5-1 and TRBJ2-1; perhaps TRBD2 as D (5 bases). Germline CDR1 SGHRS, CDR2 YFSETQ. The CDR3 contains 15 residues. The V and J ends lost 0 bases and 5 bases respectively, with 12 bases between them. In nucleotides, the CDR3 is TGCGCCAGCAGCTTGGTTGCGGGCCGCGACAATGAGCAGTTCTTC. Translated: CASSLVAGRDNEQFF.

The chain combines TRBV11-3 with TRBJ2-2, with D possibly matching TRBD1 (5 bases). V was pared by 4 bases and J by 2 bases, with 11 bases between. This CDR3 contains 15 residues. Germline-derived CDR1 and CDR2 are SGHNT and YENEEA. The CDR3: CASSSRQSNTGELFF. CDR3 DNA: TGTGCCAGCAGCTCCCGACAGTCCAACACCGGGGAGCTGTTTTTT.

This clone turned up a few times. The rearrangement links TRBV28 to TRBJ1-2; the match to TRBD1 covers 9 bases. The CDR3 has 14 residues. Per germline, CDR1 MDHEN and CDR2 SYDVKM. With 6 bases clipped from V and 6 bases from J, the junction kept 8 bases outside the gene matches. CDR3 sequence reads: CASRTGTGWDGYTF. CDR3 nucleotide sequence: TGTGCCAGCAGGACCGGGACAGGGTGGGATGGCTACACCTTC.

The V and J genes are TRBV6-6 and TRBJ1-4; D remains unclear. This CDR3 comprises 14 residues. CDR1 is MNHNY, CDR2 SVGAGI, per germline (reference sequence). With 5 bases removed from V and 2 bases from J, the gap between germline ends came to 9 bases. The CDR3 coding sequence is TGTGCCAGCAGTAGTACAGCTACTAATGAAAAACTGTTTTTT. This codes for CASSSTATNEKLFF.

Only a few counts were recorded for this clone. This chain uses TRBV9 with TRBJ1-2; 7 bases match TRBD1. Germline-derived CDR1 and CDR2 are SGDLS and YYNGEE. The CDR3 runs to 14 residues. J lost 3 bases, V lost 3 bases, and 5 bases had no gene match. CDR3 sequence: CASSAIRGDYGYTF. The CDR3 coding sequence is TGTGCCAGCAGCGCCATCAGGGGGGACTATGGCTACACCTTC.

The chain links TRBV4-3 to TRBJ1-4; no clear D. The germline gives CDR1 LGHNA, CDR2 YSLEER. Trimming removed 0 bases from V and 7 bases from J, with 9 bases in between. The CDR3 covers 14 residues. The CDR3 loop is CASSQDAEAEKLFF. The CDR3 DNA is TGCGCCAGCAGCCAAGATGCGGAGGCTGAAAAACTGTTTTTT.

The gene calls are TRBV18 and TRBJ1-2; maybe TRBD1 (5 bases). The germline gives CDR1 KGHSH, CDR2 LQKENI. There are 15 residues in the CDR3. Trimming left V 1 base short and J 6 bases short, with 15 bases between. The CDR3 DNA sequence: TGTGCCAGCTCACCACGTGGGCAGGGAAATCATGGCTACACCTTC. Its translation is CASSPRGQGNHGYTF.

This clone was recorded a few times. The CDR3 DNA reads as TGTGCCAGCAGCATAGAGGCGGGTCGAGCTTTCTTT. It codes for CASSIEAGRAFF. The chain employs TRBV7-9 and TRBJ1-1; D is unresolved. The CDR3 has 12 residues. V was pared by 5 bases and J by 10 bases, with 14 bases between. Germline CDR1 SEHNR, CDR2 FQNEAQ (reference sequence). The whole variable domain, remainder taken from reference TRBV7-9 and TRBJ1-1, is DTGVSQNPRHKITKRGQNVTFRCDPISEHNRLYWYRQTLGQGPEFLTYFQNEAQLEKSRLLSDRFSAERPKGSFSTLEIQRTEQGDSAMYLCASSIEAGRAFFGQGTRLTVV.

The CDR3 reads CASSVGLSSYEQYF. In DNA, the CDR3 is TGTGCCAGCAGCGTAGGATTGAGTTCCTACGAGCAGTACTTC. The genes are TRBV9 and TRBJ2-7; D is ambiguous. Germline V gene lookup returns CDR1 SGDLS and CDR2 YYNGEE. Trimming stripped 0 bases from V and 1 base from J, with 8 bases between. The CDR3 has 14 amino acids.

This clone occurred a few times. The chain combines TRBV4-1 with TRBJ1-4; no clear D. Germline-derived CDR1 and CDR2 are MGHRA and YSYEKL. The CDR3 is made up of 15 amino acids. Trimming cost V 0 bases and J 7 bases, with 12 bases left between them. The CDR3 DNA is TGCGCCAGCAGCCAAGACGATCACGGGGTTGAAAAACTGTTTTTT. Its protein is CASSQDDHGVEKLFF.

V and J are TRBV7-9 and TRBJ1-5; 7 bases map to TRBD1. This CDR3 spans 13 amino acids. Germline assignment: CDR1 SEHNR and CDR2 FQNEAQ (reference sequence). Unmatched junction bases numbered 8, after V lost 4 bases and J lost 11 bases. The CDR3 region is CASSSTGLGAQHF. The CDR3 nucleotides read TGTGCCAGCAGCTCGACAGGGCTCGGAGCCCAGCATTTT.

Only a few counts were recorded for this clone. The rearrangement uses TRBV6-1 and TRBJ1-3; no definite D call. Germline V CDR1 and CDR2: MNHNS, SASEGT. The length of the CDR3 is 13 residues. V was trimmed by 6 bases and J by 0 bases, leaving 6 bases between them. The DNA of the CDR3 is TGTGCCAGCAGGCCGAGCTCTGGAAACACCATATATTTT. Translating it yields CASRPSSGNTIYF.

This clone has only a few counts. The J gene is TRBJ2-7, the V gene TRBV15; 9 bases align to TRBD1. After removal of 0 bases from V and 3 bases from J, the junction contained 3 bases not matched to a gene. The CDR3 extends over 15 amino acids. The germline gives CDR1 LNHNV, CDR2 YYDKDF (reference sequence). The CDR3 spells CATSRDGTGFYEQYF. The CDR3 DNA reads TGTGCCACCAGCAGAGATGGGACAGGGTTCTACGAGCAGTACTTC.

This clone was seen a handful of times. The rearrangement links TRBV7-9 to TRBJ2-5; D ambiguous. The CDR3 length is 16 residues. The V and J ends lost 3 bases and 5 bases respectively, with 19 bases between them. Germline-derived CDR1 and CDR2 are SEHNR and FQNEAQ (reference sequence). CDR3 sequence reads: CASSFMALRQVETQYF. The CDR3 DNA sequence: TGTGCCAGCAGCTTTATGGCCCTCCGTCAAGTGGAGACCCAGTACTTC.

This clone occurred a few times. The genes are TRBV5-6 and TRBJ2-3; 7 bases are a match to TRBD2. CDR3 length: 15 amino acids. Germline assignment: CDR1 SGHDT and CDR2 YYEEEE. V shed 2 bases, J shed 4 bases, and the junction held 7 bases outside the gene matches. DNA for the CDR3: TGTGCCAGCAGCTTTGGACTAGAATCATCAGATACGCAGTATTTT. As protein: CASSFGLESSDTQYF.

This clone has ten or more counts. V is TRBV6-5 and J is TRBJ2-1, with 8 bases that match TRBD1. Losses at the gene ends were 5 bases for V and 6 bases for J; bases not matched to a gene: 3. The CDR3 spans 13 residues. Germline V gene lookup returns CDR1 MNHEY and CDR2 SVGAGI. The CDR3 loop is CASSRTGFNEQFF. As DNA, the CDR3 is TGTGCCAGCAGTCGGACAGGGTTCAATGAGCAGTTCTTC.

This clone was seen more than once but under ten times. The gene calls are TRBV25-1 and TRBJ2-1; 9 positions match TRBD1. Unmatched junction bases numbered 4, after V lost 5 bases and J lost 5 bases. In germline, CDR1 is MGHDK, CDR2 SYGVNS. The CDR3 length is 14 residues. The CDR3: CASSNRQGDNEQFF. Written as DNA, the CDR3 is TGTGCCAGCAGTAACCGACAGGGGGACAATGAGCAGTTCTTC.

This clone was recorded a few times. CDR3 bases: TGTGCCAGCACTCCCCTGACTAGCCCCCACACCGGGGAGCTGTTTTTT. The encoded protein is CASTPLTSPHTGELFF. The J gene is TRBJ2-2, the V gene TRBV28; 7 bases are a match to TRBD2. This CDR3 region has 16 residues. CDR1 and CDR2 from the germline V gene are MDHEN and SYDVKM. V gave up 7 bases and J gave up 3 bases; unmatched junction bases: 11.

This clone has more than one count but fewer than ten. This sequence joins TRBV2 and TRBJ2-7; 7 nucleotides align to TRBD1. Germline CDR1 SNHLY, CDR2 FYNNEI. The CDR3 extends over 15 amino acids. Unmatched junction bases numbered 9, after V lost 7 bases and J lost 0 bases. This chain's CDR3 is CASTWGRGSSYEQYF. The CDR3 coding sequence is TGTGCCAGCACCTGGGGCAGGGGGAGCTCCTACGAGCAGTACTTC.

This chain joins TRBV27 and TRBJ1-5, with TRBD1 as a possible D gene (5 bases). The V and J ends lost 5 bases and 4 bases respectively, with 15 bases between them. Germline values: CDR1 MNHEY, CDR2 SMNVEV (reference sequence). The CDR3 is 15 amino acids. CDR3 protein: CASSAVGGKNQPQHF. CDR3 DNA: TGTGCCAGCAGTGCTGTGGGGGGGAAAAATCAGCCCCAGCATTTT.

CDR3 in amino acids: CASSPLSAGNKGGELFF. The DNA of the CDR3 is TGTGCCAGCAGCCCCCTATCAGCAGGGAATAAAGGCGGGGAGCTGTTTTTT. The chain links TRBV5-6 to TRBJ2-2, with D perhaps TRBD1 (5 bases). The V gene lost 4 bases and the J gene lost 7 bases, with 23 bases spanning the gap. This CDR3 comprises 17 residues. Germline CDR1 is SGHDT and CDR2 is YYEEEE.

This clone has only a few counts. The same CDR3 is also encoded by other DNA sequences in this sample. V usage is TRBV4-3 and J usage is TRBJ1-4, with a tentative D call TRBD1 (6 bases). CDR3 size: 15 residues. The germline V gene encodes CDR1 LGHNA and CDR2 YSLEER. The V end was cut by 0 bases, the J end by 3 bases, with 8 bases between. The CDR3 DNA reads TGCGCCAGCAGCCAAGATACAGGGTCTAATGAAAAACTGTTTTTT. Residues: CASSQDTGSNEKLFF.

In its sample, this clone was seen a few times. V and J are TRBV10-3 and TRBJ2-2; 7 bases align to TRBD1. This CDR3 spans 14 amino acids. Germline lookup yields CDR1 ENHRY and CDR2 SYGVKD. J was trimmed by 2 bases and V by 11 bases; bases with no gene match: 8. CDR3 protein: CAARVGGNTGELFF. The DNA of the CDR3 is TGTGCCGCACGGGTAGGGGGCAACACCGGGGAGCTGTTTTTT.

This clone was seen a handful of times. CDR3 nucleotides: TGTGCCAGCAGCCTACAGGGTAGTAGCTATGGCTACACCTTC. Translating gives CASSLQGSSYGYTF. This chain uses TRBV27 with TRBJ1-2; the D gene is possibly TRBD1 (6 bases). The V end lost 6 bases, the J end lost 4 bases, and 15 bases lay between the germline ends. CDR3 size: 14 residues. Germline CDR1 is MNHEY and CDR2 is SMNVEV (reference sequence).

V gene TRBV28 combines with J gene TRBJ2-1; D not certain. CDR1 and CDR2 from the germline V gene are MDHEN and SYDVKM. This CDR3 contains 13 residues. V dropped 6 bases and J dropped 10 bases, with 16 bases sitting between them. CDR3 sequence (DNA): TGTGCCAGCAGCCGTAACAGATTGTGGGAGCAGTTCTTC. Translating it yields CASSRNRLWEQFF.

The chain uses TRBV6-5 and TRBJ1-5, with 11 positions matching TRBD1. The CDR3 extends over 15 amino acids. Germline V gene sequence: CDR1 MNHEY, CDR2 SVGAGI. Losses at the gene ends were 6 bases for V and 5 bases for J; bases not matched to a gene: 6. The CDR3 DNA reads TGTGCCAGCAGCAAAGGGACAGGGGGTGATCAGCCCCAGCATTTT. This gives the protein CASSKGTGGDQPQHF.

The CDR3 DNA is TGTGCCAGTAGTCGGACCGGACAGGGCACTGAAGCTTTCTTT. Protein: CASSRTGQGTEAFF. V usage is TRBV19 and J usage is TRBJ1-1; 8 nucleotides align to TRBD1. This CDR3 has 14 amino acids. The ends lost 5 bases at V and 4 bases at J; junction bases unmatched: 6. In germline, CDR1 is LNHDA, CDR2 SQIVND (reference sequence).

There are a few counts of this clone. J is TRBJ1-2 and V is TRBV30; possibly TRBD1 for D (5 bases). Trimming pared 3 bases from V and 6 bases from J, leaving 11 bases between. Germline CDR1 GTSNPN, CDR2 SVGIG (reference sequence). The CDR3 extends over 12 amino acids. CDR3 bases: TGTGCCTGGAGGTCTGGGGGGGATGGCTACACCTTC. It encodes CAWRSGGDGYTF.

This clone appeared a few times. The V gene is TRBV7-9, the J gene TRBJ2-3; tentative D call: TRBD2 (6 bases). CDR1 and CDR2 (germline): SEHNR, FQNEAQ (reference sequence). The V and J ends lost 7 bases and 5 bases respectively, with 16 bases between them. The CDR3 loop spans 14 amino acids. CDR3 loop: CASNRLEGGDTQYF. Written as DNA, the CDR3 is TGTGCCAGCAATAGACTAGAGGGCGGAGATACGCAGTATTTT. Supplemented by reference TRBV7-9 and TRBJ2-3, the full variable domain reads DTGVSQNPRHKITKRGQNVTFRCDPISEHNRLYWYRQTLGQGPEFLTYFQNEAQLEKSRLLSDRFSAERPKGSFSTLEIQRTEQGDSAMYLCASNRLEGGDTQYFGPGTRLTVL.